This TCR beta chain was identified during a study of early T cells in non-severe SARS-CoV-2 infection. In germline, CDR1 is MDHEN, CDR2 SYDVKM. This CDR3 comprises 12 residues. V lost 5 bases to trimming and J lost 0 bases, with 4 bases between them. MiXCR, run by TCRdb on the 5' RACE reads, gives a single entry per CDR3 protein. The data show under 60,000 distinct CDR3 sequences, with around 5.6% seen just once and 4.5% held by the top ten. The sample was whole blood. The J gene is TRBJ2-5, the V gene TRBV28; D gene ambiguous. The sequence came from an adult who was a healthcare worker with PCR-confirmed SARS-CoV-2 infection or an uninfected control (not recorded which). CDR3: CASSLYQETQYF. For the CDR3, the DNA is TGTGCCAGCAGTCTGTACCAAGAGACCCAGTACTTC.